This entry lists 23 T cell receptor beta chains sequenced from one sample in a study of T cell repertoires in ileal Crohn's disease. The assay was immunoSEQ multiplex PCR, and TCRdb's table has in-frame clones only and misses some. The sample includes around 4,500 clones, 69% of them seen just once. The source material was ileal tissue. The receptors were sampled from an adult with Crohn's disease.

Notes on this clone: One end of the junction fails to match germline, which may point to a read error. The CDR3 loop is CASSTRTGNPGELFF. The CDR3 region has the DNA TGCGCCAGCAGCACCCGTACAGGGAACCCCGGGGAGCTGTTTTTT. The chain has TRBV4-3 and TRBJ2-2, with TRBD1 as a possible D gene (6 bases). The CDR3 loop spans 15 amino acids. Germline V gives CDR1 LGHNA, CDR2 YSLEER.

This chain connects TRBV5-6 to TRBJ2-2; TRBD1 matches at 10 bases. The CDR3 has 16 amino acids. Germline lookup yields CDR1 SGHDT and CDR2 YYEEEE. Germline trimming cut 3 bases from V and 6 bases from J; bases unmatched to any gene: 8. Here the CDR3 DNA reads TGTGCCAGCAGCTCGCCCGGGACAGGGGAGGCCGGGGAGCTGTTTTTT. This codes for CASSSPGTGEAGELFF.

The chain carries TRBV10-2 and TRBJ2-1; 11 bases fit TRBD2. Germline values: CDR1 WSHSY, CDR2 SAAADI. There are 15 residues in the CDR3. The ends lost 6 bases at V and 8 bases at J; junction bases unmatched: 9. DNA for the CDR3: TGCGCCAGCAGGACCACTAGCGGGGGTAGGGATGAGCAGTTCTTC. This translates into CASRTTSGGRDEQFF.

Turning to this clone: One end of the junction fails to match germline, which may point to a read error. CDR3 sequence (DNA): TGTGCCGGGAGGGGGGGGGACAACTATGGCTACACCTTC. It specifies CAGRGGDNYGYTF. This chain connects TRBV30 to TRBJ1-2; D perhaps matches TRBD1 (6 bases). Germline V CDR1 and CDR2: GTSNPN, SVGIG (reference sequence). The CDR3 totals 13 residues.

This chain connects TRBV2 to TRBJ1-5; D uncertain. The germline V gene has CDR1 SNHLY and CDR2 FYNNEI. The CDR3 has 13 amino acids. V was pared by 8 bases and J by 0 bases, with 8 bases between. CDR3: CASSSYSNQPQHF. DNA for the CDR3: TGTGCCAGCTCTAGTTATAGCAATCAGCCCCAGCATTTT.

The chain combines TRBV5-1 with TRBJ2-5, with D possibly being TRBD2 (5 bases). CDR1 and CDR2 (germline): SGHRS, YFSETQ. Trimming stripped 1 base from V and 2 bases from J, with 9 bases between. The CDR3 loop spans 14 amino acids. CDR3 amino acids: CASSLSGGQETQYF. In DNA, the CDR3 is TGCGCCAGCAGCTTGAGCGGCGGACAAGAGACCCAGTACTTC.

V and J are TRBV4-1 and TRBJ1-4; 9 bases match TRBD1. The V gene's germline CDR1 is MGHRA and CDR2 YSYEKL. J was trimmed by 0 bases and V by 5 bases; bases with no gene match: 4. The CDR3 is 16 residues long. The CDR3 region is CASSTRQGATNEKLFF. CDR3 nucleotides: TGCGCCAGCAGCACTCGACAGGGGGCAACTAATGAAAAACTGTTTTTT.

This clone is medium-sized. This chain uses TRBV10-3 with TRBJ1-2; TRBD1 matches 8 bases. CDR3 length: 15 amino acids. CDR1 is ENHRY and CDR2 is SYGVKD in the germline V gene. V gave up 3 bases and J gave up 5 bases; unmatched junction bases: 8. CDR3 DNA sequence: TGTGCCATCAGTGACCTTGGGACAGGTTTATATGGCTACACCTTC. Amino acid sequence: CAISDLGTGLYGYTF.

V and J are TRBV7-6 and TRBJ1-1; perhaps TRBD1 as D (5 bases). V was cut by 5 bases and J by 4 bases, with 11 bases left in between. This CDR3 has 13 amino acids. Germline assignment: CDR1 SGHVS and CDR2 FNYEAQ. Here the CDR3 DNA reads TGTGCCAGCAGCCTGGGGGGGAGCACTGAAGCTTTCTTT. As protein: CASSLGGSTEAFF. The whole variable domain, remainder taken from reference TRBV7-6 and TRBJ1-1, is GAGVSQSPRYKVTKRGQDVALRCDPISGHVSLYWYRQALGQGPEFLTYFNYEAQQDKSGLPNDRFSAERPEGSISTLTIQRTEQRDSAMYRCASSLGGSTEAFFGQGTRLTVV.

This chain uses TRBV5-8 with TRBJ1-1, with D tentatively TRBD1 (5 bases). The CDR3 spans 13 residues. V lost 4 bases, J lost 4 bases, and 11 bases lay in between. In germline, CDR1 is SGHTS, CDR2 YDEGEE. The CDR3 spells CASSSKTATEAFF. CDR3 in DNA: TGTGCCAGCAGCAGTAAGACAGCCACTGAAGCTTTCTTT.

A single count supports this clone. This chain uses TRBV7-3 with TRBJ2-2; D ambiguous. With 5 bases removed from V and 3 bases from J, the gap between germline ends came to 13 bases. CDR1 is SGHTA, CDR2 FQGTGA, per germline. CDR3 length: 15 amino acids. The CDR3 sequence is CASSLRDSYTGELFF. In nucleotides, the CDR3 is TGTGCCAGCAGCCTAAGAGACTCATACACCGGGGAGCTGTTTTTT.

As DNA, the CDR3 is TGTGCCAGTAGTATCCGGGGAAGTAATTCACCCCTCCACTTT. Protein product: CASSIRGSNSPLHF. This chain connects TRBV19 to TRBJ1-6; D remains unclear. Trimming pared 3 bases from V and 6 bases from J, leaving 9 bases between. Germline CDR1 is LNHDA and CDR2 is SQIVND (reference sequence). The CDR3 is made up of 14 amino acids.

The sample holds a few counts of this clone. The rearrangement links TRBV27 to TRBJ2-7, with D possibly TRBD1 on 6 matching bases. Germline V gene lookup returns CDR1 MNHEY and CDR2 SMNVEV (reference sequence). CDR3 length: 14 amino acids. The V gene lost 6 bases and the J gene lost 2 bases, with 14 bases spanning the gap. The DNA for the CDR3 is TGTGCCAGCAGACAGGACAGTGACCCCTACGAGCAGTACTTC. Protein sequence: CASRQDSDPYEQYF.

This clone is deemed large (0.1 to 1%). The chain recombines TRBV19 with TRBJ1-1; 8 nucleotides line up with TRBD1. This CDR3 has 14 residues. Germline CDR1 is LNHDA and CDR2 is SQIVND (reference sequence). Trimming removed 6 bases from V and 8 bases from J; junction bases left unmatched: 11. The CDR3 protein is CASRQDSRGLEAFF. The CDR3 DNA reads TGTGCCAGTAGACAAGACTCCAGGGGGCTCGAAGCTTTCTTT.

This clone was detected only once. J is TRBJ1-1 and V is TRBV19; D not resolved. The CDR3 totals 11 residues. From germline, CDR1 is LNHDA and CDR2 SQIVND (reference sequence). V was clipped by 6 bases and J by 4 bases, with 6 bases between them. The CDR3 DNA reads as TGTGCCAGTAGCGGTGGCACTGAAGCTTTCTTT. Amino acid sequence: CASSGGTEAFF.

This clone was recorded a few times. This chain uses TRBV19 with TRBJ1-1; D may be TRBD1 (6 bases). Germline V lookup: CDR1 LNHDA, CDR2 SQIVND (reference sequence). V was clipped by 4 bases and J by 9 bases, with 12 bases between them. This CDR3 spans 12 amino acids. CDR3 sequence (DNA): TGTGCCAGTAGTACTACAGGGACGAAAGCTTTCTTT. This encodes CASSTTGTKAFF.

This clone was seen a handful of times. The chain is built from TRBV6-1 and TRBJ2-1, with a weak D call TRBD1 (6 bases). Trimming took off 4 bases at V and 9 bases at J, with 10 bases between the two ends. Germline V lookup: CDR1 MNHNS, CDR2 SASEGT. This CDR3 region has 12 residues. CDR3 loop: CASSARGSEQFF. CDR3 DNA: TGTGCCAGCAGTGCAAGGGGGAGTGAGCAGTTCTTC.

The rearrangement links TRBV30 to TRBJ1-3; D not resolved. Germline V gene data show CDR1 as GTSNPN and CDR2 as SVGIG (reference sequence). The V end lost 2 bases, the J end lost 0 bases, and 11 bases lay between the germline ends. The CDR3 has 15 amino acids. CDR3 residues: CAWSPKLSSGNTIYF. The CDR3 bases are TGTGCCTGGAGTCCTAAATTGAGCTCTGGAAACACCATATATTTT.

The chain is built from TRBV7-9 and TRBJ1-4; a possible D gene is TRBD1 (6 bases). CDR3 length: 15 amino acids. The V and J ends lost 5 bases and 5 bases respectively, with 15 bases between them. CDR1 and CDR2 from the germline V gene are SEHNR and FQNEAQ (reference sequence). CDR3 DNA: TGTGCCAGCAGCCCGGGCGACAGGAGGAATGAAAAACTGTTTTTT. As protein: CASSPGDRRNEKLFF.

This sequence joins TRBV13 and TRBJ2-7, with 9 bases aligning to TRBD1. CDR1 PRHDT and CDR2 FYEKMQ come from the germline V gene (reference sequence). J was trimmed by 3 bases and V by 5 bases; bases with no gene match: 8. CDR3 length equals 15 residues. The chain's CDR3 is CASSPEPGQGYEQYF. As DNA, the CDR3 is TGTGCCAGCAGCCCAGAACCGGGACAGGGCTACGAGCAGTACTTC.

V and J are TRBV6-1 and TRBJ1-2, with D unresolved. V was shortened by 8 bases and J by 3 bases, with 19 bases between the two germline ends. Germline CDR1 is MNHNS and CDR2 is SASEGT. The CDR3 spans 15 residues. The CDR3 sequence: CASPSLRADYYGYTF. The DNA of the CDR3 is TGTGCCAGCCCTTCCCTTCGGGCGGACTACTATGGCTACACCTTC.

The V gene is TRBV2, the J gene TRBJ2-3; unclear D gene. The V gene lost 11 bases and the J gene lost 6 bases, with 12 bases spanning the gap. The CDR3 spans 11 residues. CDR1 and CDR2 (germline): SNHLY, FYNNEI. CDR3 nucleotide sequence: TGTGCCTGCCGTCGCGAGGATACGCAGTATTTT. Protein sequence: CACRREDTQYF.

This clone occurred a few times. The chain recombines TRBV7-2 with TRBJ1-2; TRBD1 matches at 10 bases. The ends lost 1 base at V and 7 bases at J; junction bases unmatched: 6. CDR3 size: 15 residues. CDR1 SGHTA and CDR2 FQGNSA come from the germline V gene. CDR3 coding DNA: TGTGCCAGCAGCTTAGGCCCGGACAGGGGGTCTGGCTACACCTTC. It is translated as CASSLGPDRGSGYTF.